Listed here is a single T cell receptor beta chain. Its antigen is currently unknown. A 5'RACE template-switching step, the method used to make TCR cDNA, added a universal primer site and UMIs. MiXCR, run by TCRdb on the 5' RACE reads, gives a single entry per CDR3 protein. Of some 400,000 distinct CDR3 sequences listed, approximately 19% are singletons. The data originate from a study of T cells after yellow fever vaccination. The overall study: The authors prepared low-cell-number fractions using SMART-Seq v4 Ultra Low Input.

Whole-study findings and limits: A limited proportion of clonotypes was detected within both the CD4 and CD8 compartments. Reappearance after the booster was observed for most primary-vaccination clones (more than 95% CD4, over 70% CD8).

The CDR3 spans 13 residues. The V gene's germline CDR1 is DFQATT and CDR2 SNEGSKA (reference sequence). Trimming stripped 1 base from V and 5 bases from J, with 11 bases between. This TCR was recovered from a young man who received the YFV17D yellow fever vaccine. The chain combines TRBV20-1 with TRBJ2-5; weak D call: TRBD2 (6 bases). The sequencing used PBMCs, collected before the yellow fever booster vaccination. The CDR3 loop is CSARVGGGETQYF. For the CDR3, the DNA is TGCAGTGCTAGAGTTGGTGGGGGGGAGACCCAGTACTTC.